This T cell receptor beta chain derives from a study of blood T cell repertoires in COVID-19. Study in general: Samples came from the United States, Italy and Spain, spanning acute and convalescent COVID-19. Sources were T cells, B-cell-depleted T cells, or PBMCs; the material itself was cDNA or gDNA.

Trimming removed 5 bases at V and 3 bases at J, with 10 bases between. Germline-derived CDR1 and CDR2 are SEHNR and FQNEAQ (reference sequence). The length of the CDR3 is 13 residues. Authors' processing steps: The assay estimated nucleated cells by amplifying reference gene primers. Repertoires were generated with immunoSEQ multiplex PCR, while TCRdb's copy carries only in-frame clones and drops some. Clone size and the V and J calls come from that table; the DNA yielded D and trimming. There are 97,000 or so clones in the sample; over 75% occur only once, and approximately 1.5% lies in the top ten.

This chain joins TRBV7-9 and TRBJ1-1, with D unclear. This TCR derives from a man aged 60 to 75 with acute or convalescent COVID-19. Specimen: peripheral blood. CDR3 residues: CASSESGDTEAFF. CDR3 in DNA: TGTGCCAGCAGCGAAAGCGGGGACACTGAAGCTTTCTTT.